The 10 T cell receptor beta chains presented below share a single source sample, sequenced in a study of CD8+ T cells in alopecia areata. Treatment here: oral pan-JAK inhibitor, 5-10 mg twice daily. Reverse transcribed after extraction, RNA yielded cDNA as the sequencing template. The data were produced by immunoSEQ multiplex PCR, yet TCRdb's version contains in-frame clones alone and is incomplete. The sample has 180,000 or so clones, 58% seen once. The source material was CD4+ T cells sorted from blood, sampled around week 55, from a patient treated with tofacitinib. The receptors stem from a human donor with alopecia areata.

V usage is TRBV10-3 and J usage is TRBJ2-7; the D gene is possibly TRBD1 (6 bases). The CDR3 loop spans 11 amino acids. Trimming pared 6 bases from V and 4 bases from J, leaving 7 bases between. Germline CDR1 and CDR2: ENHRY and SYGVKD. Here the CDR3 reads CAIRDRYEQYF. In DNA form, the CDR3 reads TGTGCCATCAGGGACAGATACGAGCAGTACTTC.

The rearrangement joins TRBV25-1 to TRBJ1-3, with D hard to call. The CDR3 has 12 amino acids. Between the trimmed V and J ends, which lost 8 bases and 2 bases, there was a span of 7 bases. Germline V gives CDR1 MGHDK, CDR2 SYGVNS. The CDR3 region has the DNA TGTGCCAGCGGGGAAGCTGGAAACACCATATATTTT. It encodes CASGEAGNTIYF.

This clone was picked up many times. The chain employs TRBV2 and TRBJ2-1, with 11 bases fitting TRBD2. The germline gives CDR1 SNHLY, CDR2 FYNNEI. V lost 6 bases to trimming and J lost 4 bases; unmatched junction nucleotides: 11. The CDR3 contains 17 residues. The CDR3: CASSPLAGAHLYNEQFF. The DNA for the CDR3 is TGTGCCAGCAGCCCACTAGCGGGGGCCCACCTTTACAATGAGCAGTTCTTC.

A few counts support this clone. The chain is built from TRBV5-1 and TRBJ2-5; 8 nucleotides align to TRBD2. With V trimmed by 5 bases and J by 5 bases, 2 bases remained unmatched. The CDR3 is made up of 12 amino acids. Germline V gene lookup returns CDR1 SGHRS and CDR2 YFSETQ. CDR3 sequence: CASRPGGETQYF. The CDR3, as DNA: TGCGCCAGCAGGCCGGGAGGGGAGACCCAGTACTTC. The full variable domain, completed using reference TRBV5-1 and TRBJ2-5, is KAGVTQTPRYLIKTRGQQVTLSCSPISGHRSVSWYQQTPGQGLQFLFEYFSETQRNKGNFPGRFSGRQFSNSRSEMNVSTLELGDSALYLCASRPGGETQYFGPGTRLLVL.

The CDR3 coding sequence is TGTGCCAGCAGCGACCAAAGAGGGGGTTCCATGGCGCAGTATTTT. Its translation: CASSDQRGGSMAQYF. The rearrangement links TRBV9 to TRBJ2-3; D is possibly TRBD1 (6 bases). CDR3 length: 15 residues. Germline V gene lookup returns CDR1 SGDLS and CDR2 YYNGEE. Trimming cost V 3 bases and J 10 bases, with 21 bases left between them.

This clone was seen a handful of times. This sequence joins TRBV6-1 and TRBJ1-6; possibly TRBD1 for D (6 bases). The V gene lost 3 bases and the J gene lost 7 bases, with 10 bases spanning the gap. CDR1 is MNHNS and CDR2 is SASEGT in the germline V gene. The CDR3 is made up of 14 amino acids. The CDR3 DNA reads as TGTGCCAGCAGTGATAGGCAGGGGAATTCACCCCTCCACTTT. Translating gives CASSDRQGNSPLHF.

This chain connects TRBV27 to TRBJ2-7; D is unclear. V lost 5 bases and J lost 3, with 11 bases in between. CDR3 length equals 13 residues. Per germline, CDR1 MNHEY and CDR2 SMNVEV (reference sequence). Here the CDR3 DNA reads TGTGCCAGCAGTCCCACTCCCCACTACGAGCAGTACTTC. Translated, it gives CASSPTPHYEQYF.

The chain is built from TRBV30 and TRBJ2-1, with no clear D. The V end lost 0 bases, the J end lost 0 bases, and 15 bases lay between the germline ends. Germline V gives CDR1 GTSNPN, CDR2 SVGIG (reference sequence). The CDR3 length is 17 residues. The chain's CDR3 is CAWSVSTATGSYNEQFF. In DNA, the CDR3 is TGTGCCTGGAGTGTAAGTACCGCTACGGGCTCCTACAATGAGCAGTTCTTC.

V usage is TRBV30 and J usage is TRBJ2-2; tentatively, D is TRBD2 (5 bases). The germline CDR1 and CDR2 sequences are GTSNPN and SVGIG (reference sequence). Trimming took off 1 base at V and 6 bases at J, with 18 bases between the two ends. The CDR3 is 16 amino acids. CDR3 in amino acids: CAWSATGFSIAGELFF. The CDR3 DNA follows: TGTGCCTGGAGTGCAACGGGGTTTTCTATTGCCGGGGAGCTGTTTTTT.

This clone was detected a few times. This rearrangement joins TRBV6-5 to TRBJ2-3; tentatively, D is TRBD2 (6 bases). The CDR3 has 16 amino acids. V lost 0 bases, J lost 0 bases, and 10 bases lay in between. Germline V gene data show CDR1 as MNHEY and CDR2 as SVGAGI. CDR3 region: CASSYSGGVSTDTQYF. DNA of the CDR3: TGTGCCAGCAGTTACTCTGGCGGGGTTAGCACAGATACGCAGTATTTT.